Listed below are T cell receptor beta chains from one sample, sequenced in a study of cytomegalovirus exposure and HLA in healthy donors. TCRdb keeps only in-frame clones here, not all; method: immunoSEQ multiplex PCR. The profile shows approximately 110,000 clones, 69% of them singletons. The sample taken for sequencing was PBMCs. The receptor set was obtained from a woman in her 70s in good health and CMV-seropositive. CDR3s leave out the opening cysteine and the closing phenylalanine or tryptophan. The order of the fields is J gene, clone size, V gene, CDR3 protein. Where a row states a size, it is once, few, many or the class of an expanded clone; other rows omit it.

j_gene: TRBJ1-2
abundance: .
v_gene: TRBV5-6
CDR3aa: ASSLLQIYT

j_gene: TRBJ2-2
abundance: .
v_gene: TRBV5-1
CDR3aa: ASSLRTGNTGELF

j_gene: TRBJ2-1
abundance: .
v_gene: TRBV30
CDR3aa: AWSVGTSFV

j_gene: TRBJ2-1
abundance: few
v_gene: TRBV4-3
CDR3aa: ASSRGPAGDTGLEQF

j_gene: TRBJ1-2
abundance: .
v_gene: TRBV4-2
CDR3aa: ASSPSPGQIYGYT

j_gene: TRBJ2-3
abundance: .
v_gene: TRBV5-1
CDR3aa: ASSLNGNHFDTQY

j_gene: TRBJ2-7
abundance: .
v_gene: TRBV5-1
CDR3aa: ASSLAGTELYEQY

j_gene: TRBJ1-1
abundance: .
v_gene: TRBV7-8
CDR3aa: ASSLEQGAEAF

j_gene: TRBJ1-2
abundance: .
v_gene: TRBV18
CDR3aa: ASSPQGAFDYGYT

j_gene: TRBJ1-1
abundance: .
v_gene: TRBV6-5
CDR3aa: ASSYLTGRTEAF

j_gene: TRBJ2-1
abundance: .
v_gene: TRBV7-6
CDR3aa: ASSGGAYNEQF

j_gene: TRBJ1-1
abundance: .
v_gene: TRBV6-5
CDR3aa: ASSRQGGDTEAF

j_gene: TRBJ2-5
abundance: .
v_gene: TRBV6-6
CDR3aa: ASSPPTGGDETQY

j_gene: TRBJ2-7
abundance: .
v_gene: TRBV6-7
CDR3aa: ASSYPYSGTSSPKLYEQY

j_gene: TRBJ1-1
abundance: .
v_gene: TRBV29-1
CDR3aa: SAPGQQETF

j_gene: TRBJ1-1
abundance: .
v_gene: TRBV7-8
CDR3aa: ASSLNAGGVGTEAF

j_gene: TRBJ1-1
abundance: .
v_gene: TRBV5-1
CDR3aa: ASSLAGNTEAF

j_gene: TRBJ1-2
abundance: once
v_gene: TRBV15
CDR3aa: ATSREGSYGYT

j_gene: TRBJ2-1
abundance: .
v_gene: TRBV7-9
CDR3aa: ASSFIHNEQF

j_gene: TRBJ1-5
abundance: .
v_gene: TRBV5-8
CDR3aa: ASSKDRGRISNQPQH

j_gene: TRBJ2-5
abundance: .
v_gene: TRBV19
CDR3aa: ASSITGLAGQETQY

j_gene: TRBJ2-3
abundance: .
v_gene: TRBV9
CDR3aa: ASSPGLQNTDTQY

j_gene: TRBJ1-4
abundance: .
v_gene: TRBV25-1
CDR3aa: ASSATGGTNEKLF

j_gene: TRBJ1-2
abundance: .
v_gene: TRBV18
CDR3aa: ASSPGGTNYGYT

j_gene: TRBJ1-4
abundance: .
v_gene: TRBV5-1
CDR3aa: ASSLAQGVPNEKLF

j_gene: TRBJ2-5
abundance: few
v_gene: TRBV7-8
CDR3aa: ASSLVVDQETQY

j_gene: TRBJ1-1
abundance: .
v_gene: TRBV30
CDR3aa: AWSGMEGSTEAF

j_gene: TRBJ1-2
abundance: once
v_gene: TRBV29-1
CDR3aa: SVYKTGMVNYGYT

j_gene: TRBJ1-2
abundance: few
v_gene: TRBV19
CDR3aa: ASSFPQSSYGYT

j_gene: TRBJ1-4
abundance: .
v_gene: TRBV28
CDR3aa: ASRKDSGVPNEKLF

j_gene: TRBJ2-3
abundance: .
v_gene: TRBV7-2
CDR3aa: ASSSDLAPQY

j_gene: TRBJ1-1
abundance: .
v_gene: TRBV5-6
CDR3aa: ASTYRAQSTEAF

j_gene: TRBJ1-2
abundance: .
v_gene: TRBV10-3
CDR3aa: AISDGLTGGYGYT

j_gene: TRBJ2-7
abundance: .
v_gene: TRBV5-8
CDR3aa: ASRWRQGSSYEQY

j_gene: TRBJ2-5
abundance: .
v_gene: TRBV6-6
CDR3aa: ASSSGTSDETQY

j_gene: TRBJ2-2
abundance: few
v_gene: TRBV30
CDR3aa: AWSVWSGESGELF

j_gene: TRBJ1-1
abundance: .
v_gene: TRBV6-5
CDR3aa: ASSGTWNTEAF

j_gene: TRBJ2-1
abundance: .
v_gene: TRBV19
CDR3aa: ASSPALGGLNEQF

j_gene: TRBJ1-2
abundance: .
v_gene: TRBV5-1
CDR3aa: ASSFGGVSNYGYT

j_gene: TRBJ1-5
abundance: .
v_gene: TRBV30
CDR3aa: AWSPSFGGEVVQPQH

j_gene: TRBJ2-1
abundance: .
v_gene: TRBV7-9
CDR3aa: ASSLAEARYGEQF

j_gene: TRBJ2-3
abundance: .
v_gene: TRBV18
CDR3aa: ASSPPTARDTQY

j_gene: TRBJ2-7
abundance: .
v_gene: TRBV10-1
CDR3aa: ASSSGGTNSYEQY

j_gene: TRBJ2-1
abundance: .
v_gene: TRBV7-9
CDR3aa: ASRFWTGVRNEQF

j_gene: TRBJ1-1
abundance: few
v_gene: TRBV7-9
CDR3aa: ASSLGQVNTEAF

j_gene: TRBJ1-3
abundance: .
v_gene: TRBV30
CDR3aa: AWGEVVTDSGNTIY

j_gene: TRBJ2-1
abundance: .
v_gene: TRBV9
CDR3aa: ASSVASGGSLGQF

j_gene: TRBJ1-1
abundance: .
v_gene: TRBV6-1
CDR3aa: ASSEWRAGNTEAF